Listed below are T cell receptor beta chains from one sample, sequenced in a study of lymphopenia after photon versus proton radiotherapy. The assay was immunoSEQ multiplex PCR, and TCRdb's table has in-frame clones only and misses some. The sample lists just over 25,000 clones, 85% occurring once. Specimen: peripheral blood, collected from a patient treated with photon-based radiotherapy. These receptors were obtained from a man aged 25 to 40 with gastric cancer. CDR3s leave out the opening cysteine and the closing phenylalanine or tryptophan. Expanded clones are given a class, and other clones once, few, many or no size at all.

j_gene | abundance | v_gene | CDR3aa
TRBJ1-2 | . | TRBV28 | ASRRGSSNYGYT
TRBJ1-3 | . | TRBV2 | ASSAGESIY
TRBJ1-1 | few | TRBV6-1 | ASSFRYDTEAF
TRBJ2-3 | . | TRBV7-6 | ASSLDIRDRGQGGTDTQY
TRBJ2-7 | . | TRBV14 | ASSRGIYEQY
TRBJ2-2 | . | TRBV10-3 | ASGRTGDTGELF
TRBJ2-7 | . | TRBV28 | ASSSRTSGSYEQY
TRBJ1-6 | . | TRBV29-1 | SVGDRGNNSPLH
TRBJ2-5 | . | TRBV6-5 | ASSYSGGAGRETQY
TRBJ2-7 | . | TRBV28 | ASSGRGFEQY
TRBJ2-7 | . | TRBV10-3 | ATLGTSGDYEQY
TRBJ1-1 | . | TRBV2 | ASSAVMTMNTEAF
TRBJ2-4 | . | TRBV7-2 | ASSKQGAKPQ
TRBJ2-3 | . | TRBV19 | ATRTRSSTDTQY
TRBJ2-7 | . | TRBV5-4 | ASSLGLGGISEQY
TRBJ1-1 | . | TRBV28 | ASSPDPHRANTEAF
TRBJ1-5 | . | TRBV6-5 | AIGAPYSNQPQH
TRBJ2-3 | . | TRBV10-1 | ASSGETSGGLDTQY
TRBJ2-7 | few | TRBV28 | ASSSPGTGTGGYEQY
TRBJ2-1 | . | TRBV11-3 | ASSDRTSGYIEQF
TRBJ2-2 | . | TRBV10-2 | ASSERESGELF
TRBJ2-3 | once | TRBV27 | ASSSPSTDTQY
TRBJ2-7 | . | TRBV11-2 | ASSLGGHSYEQY
TRBJ2-3 | . | TRBV4-2 | ASSQEGSGSFANTQY
TRBJ2-5 | once | TRBV6-5 | ASSYSGVETQY
TRBJ2-3 | . | TRBV7-2 | ASSSQGGTFTDTQY
TRBJ1-5 | few | TRBV29-1 | SVEDRPNQPQH
TRBJ2-1 | . | TRBV14 | ASSLLAGGNEQF
TRBJ1-5 | . | TRBV27 | ASSLQGGESSNQPQH
TRBJ2-1 | once | TRBV6-5 | ASSRRGVSYNEQF
TRBJ2-5 | . | TRBV7-7 | ASSLGARSETQY
TRBJ2-6 | . | TRBV19 | ASSTQGARANVLT
TRBJ1-3 | . | TRBV13 | ASSHEYTIY
TRBJ1-2 | . | TRBV19 | ASSPTQTGDYSDGYT
TRBJ1-1 | . | TRBV7-2 | ASSSYLNTEAF
TRBJ2-2 | . | TRBV19 | ASSAAGRKDTGELF
TRBJ1-1 | . | TRBV7-9 | ASGRNTEAF
TRBJ2-5 | . | TRBV10-3 | AISEAGRETQY
TRBJ1-1 | . | TRBV18 | ASSSGFRDTEAF
TRBJ1-4 | . | TRBV9 | ASSVGPQRDRVTTNEKLF
TRBJ2-1 | few | TRBV9 | ASSVEASSNEQF
TRBJ2-7 | . | TRBV4-2 | ASSQGREGNYEQY
TRBJ1-5 | . | TRBV11-2 | ASSFDRGENQPQH
TRBJ1-1 | . | TRBV2 | ASSEVQGPEAF
TRBJ2-7 | . | TRBV27 | ASSPGTSGRVQY
TRBJ2-2 | . | TRBV7-6 | ASSLAGNTGELF
TRBJ2-1 | . | TRBV29-1 | SATGTGYNEQF
TRBJ1-5 | . | TRBV28 | ASKTTGFQPQH
TRBJ2-7 | . | TRBV9 | ASSVGGSAYSYEQY
TRBJ1-1 | . | TRBV6-6 | ASNRPGTGENTEAF
. | . | TRBV29-1 | SVLGTTYEQY
TRBJ2-7 | . | TRBV4-1 | ASSQTKGSYEQY